This TCR beta chain was found in a study of beta chain features in type 1 diabetes. The CDR3 loop spans 16 amino acids. Germline trimming cut 6 bases from V and 2 bases from J; bases unmatched to any gene: 11. The germline V gene has CDR1 SNHLY and CDR2 FYNNEI. Overall study findings and caveats: People with Type 1 diabetes carried modestly yet significantly shorter TCRB CDR3s in all four CD4+ subsets.

Investigators reverse transcribed all isolated RNA, so they sequenced expressed TCRB transcripts. Sequencing used immunoSEQ multiplex PCR; TCRdb keeps in-frame clones, though not all of them. The sample holds under 200,000 clones, about a tenth seen once. Concerning this clone: Its cognate antigen is unknown.

The chain joins TRBV2 to TRBJ2-3, with TRBD1 matching over 7 bases. Sequenced sample: central memory CD4+ T cells from blood. The clonotype was recovered from a man aged 25-45 years with type 1 diabetes. CDR3 loop: CASRRQGDPPTDTQYF. The CDR3 coding sequence is TGTGCCAGCAGACGCCAGGGGGACCCACCCACAGATACGCAGTATTTT.